The 22 T cell receptor beta chains reported below all come from one sample, sequenced in a study of OX40 agonist ivuxolimab in advanced cancers. Repertoires were generated with immunoSEQ multiplex PCR, while TCRdb's copy carries only in-frame clones and drops some. The table lists about 82,000 clones, 86% of them singletons. Sequencing used CD4+ or CD8+ T cells sorted from blood, obtained in a trial of the OX40 agonist ivuxolimab. Source of these receptors: an adult with an advanced solid tumor such as melanoma, head and neck, liver or kidney cancer.

This clone appeared once. V usage is TRBV5-1 and J usage is TRBJ1-3; D unresolved. Germline loops: CDR1 SGHRS, CDR2 YFSETQ. Trimming shortened V by 0 bases and J by 0 bases, and 1 base separated the two germline ends. This CDR3 has 13 residues. The CDR3 spells CASSLASGNTIYF. The CDR3 DNA follows: TGCGCCAGCAGCTTGGCCTCTGGAAACACCATATATTTT.

This chain connects TRBV2 to TRBJ2-2; 7 bases map to TRBD1. The CDR3 spans 15 residues. The germline gives CDR1 SNHLY, CDR2 FYNNEI. V was pared by 6 bases and J by 6 bases, with 10 bases of the junction left unmatched. The CDR3 coding sequence is TGTGCCAGCAGGCCGGGGACAGTGGGGGCCGGGGAGCTGTTTTTT. Translation gives CASRPGTVGAGELFF.

The CDR3 sequence: CAISTVGYTEAFF. In DNA form, the CDR3 reads TGTGCCATCAGCACAGTCGGGTACACTGAAGCTTTCTTT. The chain combines TRBV10-3 with TRBJ1-1; D remains ambiguous. The length of the CDR3 is 13 residues. Deletions cut 6 bases from V and 3 bases from J, with 11 bases between. Germline loops: CDR1 ENHRY, CDR2 SYGVKD.

The V and J genes are TRBV5-1 and TRBJ2-2, with TRBD1 identical over 8 bases. The CDR3 totals 15 residues. Looked up from germline, CDR1 is SGHRS and CDR2 is YFSETQ. V was clipped by 4 bases and J by 3 bases; unmatched bases: 5. CDR3 sequence (DNA): TGCGCCAGCAGCATGGGACAGGAGGACACCGGGGAGCTGTTTTTT. This encodes CASSMGQEDTGELFF.

The chain couples TRBV2 to TRBJ2-3, with D possibly being TRBD1 (6 bases). Looked up from germline, CDR1 is SNHLY and CDR2 is FYNNEI. The ends were cut back, 9 bases at V and 2 bases at J, with 15 bases in the middle. The CDR3 totals 14 residues. The CDR3 nucleotides read TGTGCCAGTAGGGTACAGGGAAACACAGATACGCAGTATTTT. As protein: CASRVQGNTDTQYF. Together with reference TRBV2 and TRBJ2-3, the CDR3 gives the full variable domain: EPEVTQTPSHQVTQMGQEVILRCVPISNHLYFYWYRQILGQKVEFLVSFYNNEISEKSEIFDDQFSVERPDGSNFTLKIRSTKLEDSAMYFCASRVQGNTDTQYFGPGTRLTVL.

This clone came up once. The rearrangement links TRBV10-3 to TRBJ1-2, with D possibly being TRBD1 (6 bases). V was trimmed by 6 bases and J by 1 base, leaving 9 bases between them. This CDR3 is 13 amino acids long. The germline CDR1 and CDR2 sequences are ENHRY and SYGVKD. The CDR3 region has the DNA TGTGCCATCAGACAGGGTCTTAACTATGGCTACACCTTC. As protein: CAIRQGLNYGYTF.

The chain combines TRBV5-1 with TRBJ2-2; D uncertain. The CDR3 covers 15 residues. Germline V CDR1 and CDR2: SGHRS, YFSETQ. The V and J ends lost 4 bases and 1 base respectively, with 11 bases between them. The chain's CDR3 is CASSNPAKNTGELFF. The CDR3 nucleotides are TGCGCCAGCAGCAACCCCGCAAAGAACACCGGGGAGCTGTTTTTT.

This clone appeared a single time. The CDR3 here is CASSPSYGNTIYF. As DNA, the CDR3 is TGTGCCAGCAGTCCGTCCTATGGAAACACCATATATTTT. This rearrangement joins TRBV6-6 to TRBJ1-3; unclear D gene. Germline CDR1 is MNHNY and CDR2 is SVGAGI (reference sequence). V gave up 5 bases and J gave up 3 bases, with 8 bases separating them. This CDR3 is built from 13 residues.

The chain carries TRBV5-1 and TRBJ2-1; D might be TRBD2 (6 bases). CDR3 size: 14 residues. Germline values: CDR1 SGHRS, CDR2 YFSETQ. Trimming shortened V by 0 bases and J by 6 bases, and 10 bases separated the two germline ends. CDR3: CASSLDGTVNEQFF. In nucleotides, the CDR3 is TGCGCCAGCAGCTTGGACGGGACTGTCAATGAGCAGTTCTTC.

V usage is TRBV6-7 and J usage is TRBJ2-1; 8 nucleotides align to TRBD1. TRBV6-7 is given ORF status, its function remaining uncertain. The length of the CDR3 is 14 residues. V gave up 0 bases and J gave up 8 bases; unmatched junction bases: 3. The CDR3 loop is CASSYSWTGHEQFF. The CDR3 coding sequence is TGTGCCAGCAGTTACTCTTGGACAGGGCATGAGCAGTTCTTC.

The rearrangement joins TRBV5-6 to TRBJ2-3, with TRBD1 matching 9 bases. Germline CDR1 is SGHDT and CDR2 is YYEEEE. The CDR3 runs 15 residues. V was clipped by 2 bases and J by 1 base; unmatched bases: 2. The CDR3 DNA is TGTGCCAGCAGCTTAAGGACAGGGGGCACAGATACGCAGTATTTT. Translation: CASSLRTGGTDTQYF.

On this clone: The sample carries other DNA sequences with the same CDR3. This chain uses TRBV5-1 with TRBJ2-5, with TRBD2 matching over 8 bases. This CDR3 is built from 14 residues. V gave up 4 bases and J gave up 1 base; unmatched junction bases: 3. Germline V CDR1 and CDR2: SGHRS, YFSETQ. The CDR3 DNA reads as TGCGCCAGCAGCCCTGGACTAGCCCAAGAGACCCAGTACTTC. Encoded protein: CASSPGLAQETQYF.

The gene calls are TRBV30 and TRBJ1-2; D unresolved. V was clipped by 2 bases and J by 4 bases, with 8 bases between them. The CDR3 consists of 12 residues. Germline CDR1 GTSNPN, CDR2 SVGIG (reference sequence). The CDR3 protein is CAWSPRGYGYTF. The CDR3 nucleotides read TGTGCCTGGAGTCCCCGCGGCTATGGCTACACCTTC.

V and J are TRBV7-9 and TRBJ2-1; D might be TRBD1 or TRBD2, each matching 5 bases. Germline values: CDR1 SEHNR, CDR2 FQNEAQ (reference sequence). The CDR3 runs to 15 residues. V lost 4 bases to trimming and J lost 5 bases, with 15 bases between them. The CDR3 DNA reads TGTGCCAGCAGCTCCCCGGGGACGCCGAACAATGAGCAGTTCTTC. Residues: CASSSPGTPNNEQFF. The full variable domain, completed using reference TRBV7-9 and TRBJ2-1, is DTGVSQNPRHKITKRGQNVTFRCDPISEHNRLYWYRQTLGQGPEFLTYFQNEAQLEKSRLLSDRFSAERPKGSFSTLEIQRTEQGDSAMYLCASSSPGTPNNEQFFGPGTRLTVL.

The chain is built from TRBV2 and TRBJ1-2; D is possibly TRBD1 (6 bases). Trimming pared 8 bases from V and 4 bases from J, leaving 20 bases between. CDR1 is SNHLY and CDR2 is FYNNEI in the germline V gene. The CDR3 has 15 amino acids. The CDR3 bases are TGTGCCAGCGGGGTAAGACAGGATCCTAGCTATGGCTACACCTTC. Translation gives CASGVRQDPSYGYTF.

A few counts support this clone. The rearrangement joins TRBV29-1 to TRBJ2-7; tentative D call: TRBD2 (6 bases). The CDR3 is 13 residues long. The germline V gene encodes CDR1 SQVTM and CDR2 ANQGSEA. With 2 bases removed from V and 4 bases from J, the gap between germline ends came to 12 bases. Written as DNA, the CDR3 is TGCAGCGTTGAAACAGGTGGGGGGTACGAGCAGTACTTC. Its protein product is CSVETGGGYEQYF.

This chain links TRBV7-8 with TRBJ1-2; D is undetermined. The CDR3 is 15 residues long. In germline, CDR1 is SGHVS, CDR2 FQNEAQ. The V and J ends lost 1 base and 5 bases respectively, with 14 bases between them. This chain's CDR3 is CASSLGSQSRYGYTF. The CDR3 DNA reads as TGTGCCAGCAGCTTAGGCAGCCAAAGTAGATATGGCTACACCTTC. Combining the CDR3 with reference TRBV7-8 and TRBJ1-2 gives the whole variable domain GAGVSQSPRYKVAKRGQDVALRCDPISGHVSLFWYQQALGQGPEFLTYFQNEAQLDKSGLPSDRFFAERPEGSVSTLKIQRTQQEDSAVYLCASSLGSQSRYGYTFGSGTRLTVV.

The rearrangement links TRBV21-1 to TRBJ1-2. TRBV21-1 is described as a pseudogene. This CDR3 comprises 17 residues. The CDR3 loop is CASSKRGGTDLNYGYTF. The CDR3 DNA follows: TGTGCCAGCAGCAAAAGGGGGGGGACAGACTTGAACTATGGCTACACCTTC.

Only one count was recorded for this clone. CDR3 in amino acids: CASSLTGPSTNEKLFF. The CDR3 DNA reads TGCGCCAGCAGCTTGACGGGCCCCTCAACTAATGAAAAACTGTTTTTT. This rearrangement joins TRBV5-1 to TRBJ1-4; D is unresolved. Per the germline V gene, CDR1 is SGHRS and CDR2 is YFSETQ. Trimming stripped 1 base from V and 0 bases from J, with 10 bases between. This CDR3 is built from 16 residues. Full variable domain (remainder filled in from reference TRBV5-1 and TRBJ1-4): KAGVTQTPRYLIKTRGQQVTLSCSPISGHRSVSWYQQTPGQGLQFLFEYFSETQRNKGNFPGRFSGRQFSNSRSEMNVSTLELGDSALYLCASSLTGPSTNEKLFFGSGTQLSVL.

The chain uses TRBV19 and TRBJ2-5, with a tentative D call TRBD2 (6 bases). The V end was cut by 6 bases, the J end by 5 bases, with 22 bases between. Germline loops: CDR1 LNHDA, CDR2 SQIVND (reference sequence). The CDR3 covers 16 residues. CDR3 residues: CASRSTPEGRHETQYF. The CDR3 DNA follows: TGTGCCAGTAGATCGACCCCGGAGGGCCGGCACGAGACCCAGTACTTC.

The count of this clone is one. The chain combines TRBV9 with TRBJ1-1, with D perhaps matching TRBD1 (6 bases). With 3 bases removed from V and 2 bases from J, the gap between germline ends came to 20 bases. This CDR3 has 17 residues. CDR1 and CDR2 from the germline V gene are SGDLS and YYNGEE. The DNA of the CDR3 is TGTGCCAGCAGCGCAGACCCCACAGGGTACGAAAACACTGAAGCTTTCTTT. This translates into CASSADPTGYENTEAFF.

The rearrangement links TRBV11-3 to TRBJ2-3; tentative D call: TRBD2 (6 bases). V lost 4 bases to trimming and J lost 11 bases, with 16 bases between them. CDR3 length equals 13 residues. Germline V CDR1 and CDR2: SGHNT, YENEEA. The CDR3 here is CASSSGGRERQYF. CDR3 nucleotides: TGTGCCAGCAGCTCCGGGGGTCGGGAAAGGCAGTATTTT.